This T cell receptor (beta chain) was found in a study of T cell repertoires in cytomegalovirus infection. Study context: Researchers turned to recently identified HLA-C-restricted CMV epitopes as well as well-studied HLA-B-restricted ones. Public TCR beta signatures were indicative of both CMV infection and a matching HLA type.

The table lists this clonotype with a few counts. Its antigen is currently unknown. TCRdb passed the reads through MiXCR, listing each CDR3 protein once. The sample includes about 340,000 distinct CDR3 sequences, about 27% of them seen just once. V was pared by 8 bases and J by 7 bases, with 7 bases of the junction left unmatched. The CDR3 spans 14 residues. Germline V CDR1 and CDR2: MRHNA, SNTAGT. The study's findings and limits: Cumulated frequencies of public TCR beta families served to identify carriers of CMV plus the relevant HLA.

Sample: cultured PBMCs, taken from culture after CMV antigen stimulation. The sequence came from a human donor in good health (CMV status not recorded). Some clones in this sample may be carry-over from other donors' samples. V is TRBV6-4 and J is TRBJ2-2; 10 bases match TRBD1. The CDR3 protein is CASARQGADGELFF. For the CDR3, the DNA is TGTGCCAGCGCCAGACAGGGGGCTGACGGGGAGCTGTTTTTT.